This TCR beta chain was sequenced in a study of T cell repertoires and HLA-DP antigens. The table came from immunoSEQ multiplex PCR; TCRdb's copy has only in-frame clones and leaves some out. The top ten clones hold less than 0.35% of a sample with around 110,000 clones, around 93% of them seen once. As to this clone: Its antigen remains unknown.

Trimming left V 10 bases short and J 6 bases short, with 19 bases between. Per the germline V gene, CDR1 is SNHLY and CDR2 is FYNNEI. The CDR3 runs 14 residues. The specimen was CD4+ T cells from PBMCs. This TCR was recovered from a woman under 30 in good health and CMV-seronegative. The chain couples TRBV2 to TRBJ1-5, with D tentatively TRBD1 (6 bases). CDR3 in DNA: TGTGCCACCTCCGGCGGGGGCTCGGGTCAGCCCCAGCATTTT. This translates into CATSGGGSGQPQHF.